One T cell receptor beta chain is described in this entry. PCR used 60 Vbeta primers and 13 Jbeta primers. Sequenced by immunoSEQ multiplex PCR; TCRdb stores in-frame clones only, minus some. In the table there are fewer than 150,000 clones, approximately 85% of which are singletons. This sample is drawn from a study of cytomegalovirus exposure and HLA in healthy donors. This clonotype originated in a woman between 25 and 40 years old in good health and CMV-seropositive. Sequenced material: PBMCs.

Written as DNA, the CDR3 is TGTGCCAGTAGTATAGGGGGAGGGCAGGGCAGTGATCAGCCCCAGCATTTT. Amino acid sequence: CASSIGGGQGSDQPQHF. The V gene is TRBV19, the J gene TRBJ1-5; D may be TRBD1 (5 bases). The CDR3 spans 17 residues. V lost 1 base and J 5 bases, leaving 18 bases between the germline ends. The V gene's germline CDR1 is LNHDA and CDR2 SQIVND (reference sequence). Filled out from reference TRBV19 and TRBJ1-5, the complete variable domain reads DGGITQSPKYLFRKEGQNVTLSCEQNLNHDAMYWYRQDPGQGLRLIYYSQIVNDFQKGDIAEGYSVSREKKESFPLTVTSAQKNPTAFYLCASSIGGGQGSDQPQHFGDGTRLSIL.